These 13 T cell receptor beta chains were sequenced from one sample in a study of blood T cell repertoires in COVID-19. The protocol was immunoSEQ multiplex PCR, while the TCRdb copy is restricted to in-frame clones and leaves out a portion. The top ten hold more than 7.5% of the sample, which has approximately 200,000 clones, more than 70% seen once. Sequenced input: PBMCs or T cells enriched from blood (not recorded which). Source of these receptors: a woman aged 30 to 39 who had recovered from COVID-19.

This chain connects TRBV2 to TRBJ2-5; 8 nucleotides agree with TRBD1. The CDR3 is 13 amino acids. CDR1 is SNHLY and CDR2 is FYNNEI in the germline V gene. The V gene end was trimmed by 6 bases and the J gene end by 4 bases; junction bases not matched to a gene: 4. The CDR3 DNA is TGTGCCAGCAGGACAGGGGTCGGAGAGACCCAGTACTTC. Protein: CASRTGVGETQYF.

In this sample, this clone turned up once. The gene calls are TRBV6-5 and TRBJ1-1, with D maybe TRBD1 (5 bases). The germline gives CDR1 MNHEY, CDR2 SVGAGI. Trimming stripped 0 bases from V and 4 bases from J, with 12 bases between. This CDR3 is built from 15 residues. The CDR3 region is CASSYSGGAGTEAFF. The CDR3 DNA sequence: TGTGCCAGCAGTTACTCCGGAGGGGCCGGCACTGAAGCTTTCTTT.

This clone was seen only a few times. V usage is TRBV21-1 and J usage is TRBJ2-2; the table names TRBD1, a call not compared with the DNA. TRBV21-1 is a known pseudogene. The CDR3 sequence is 18 residues long. The CDR3 here is CASSSPLGTGSNTGELFF. In DNA form, the CDR3 reads TGTGCCAGCAGCTCCCCATTGGGGACAGGGTCGAACACCGGGGAGCTGTTTTTT.

The rearrangement joins TRBV5-1 to TRBJ2-2, with 9 bases aligning to TRBD1. Germline CDR1 is SGHRS and CDR2 is YFSETQ. J was trimmed by 7 bases and V by 2 bases; bases with no gene match: 6. The CDR3 has 15 amino acids. The CDR3 DNA follows: TGCGCCAGCAGCTTATACAGGGGGCTCGACGGGGAGCTGTTTTTT. This translates into CASSLYRGLDGELFF.

This chain connects TRBV28 to TRBJ2-6; 7 nucleotides match TRBD1. Germline CDR1 MDHEN, CDR2 SYDVKM. Trimming at V came to 3 bases and at J to 1 base, leaving 6 bases not matched to a gene. The CDR3 is made up of 17 amino acids. CDR3 sequence: CASSFLTGSSGANVLTF. CDR3 DNA sequence: TGTGCCAGCAGTTTTTTGACAGGGAGTTCTGGGGCCAACGTCCTGACTTTC.

J is TRBJ2-7 and V is TRBV7-2; 13 bases line up with TRBD2. This CDR3 contains 15 residues. The ends lost 4 bases at V and 2 bases at J; junction bases unmatched: 2. From germline, CDR1 is SGHTA and CDR2 FQGNSA. The CDR3 DNA follows: TGTGCCAGCAGCTCGGGACTAGCGGGGACCTACGAGCAGTACTTC. Its protein is CASSSGLAGTYEQYF.

This clone appeared a single time. V and J are TRBV15 and TRBJ2-7; tentative D call: TRBD1 (5 bases). V was pared by 3 bases and J by 6 bases, with 12 bases between. CDR3 length equals 13 residues. Germline V gives CDR1 LNHNV, CDR2 YYDKDF (reference sequence). The CDR3 sequence: CATSSGYRTEQYF. DNA of the CDR3: TGTGCCACCAGCAGTGGCTACAGGACCGAGCAGTACTTC.

V and J are TRBV28 and TRBJ2-7; 11 bases fit TRBD1. Losses at the gene ends were 6 bases for V and 6 bases for J; bases not matched to a gene: 4. The CDR3 contains 13 residues. CDR1 is MDHEN and CDR2 is SYDVKM in the germline V gene. The CDR3: CASSSGTGGEQYF. CDR3 sequence (DNA): TGTGCCAGCAGCTCCGGGACAGGGGGCGAGCAGTACTTC.

The V gene is TRBV6-2 or TRBV6-3, the J gene TRBJ2-7; 13 nucleotides line up with TRBD2. Germline lookup yields CDR1 MNHEY and CDR2 SVGEGT. The junction had 12 bases not matched to a gene; V was cut back by 0 bases and J by 7 bases. The CDR3 runs to 18 residues. CDR3 bases: TGTGCCAGCAGTTACTCGAATAGTTGGACTAGCGGGAGTGGGGAGCAGTACTTC. Protein sequence: CASSYSNSWTSGSGEQYF.

The V and J genes are TRBV7-3 and TRBJ2-3; 8 nucleotides agree with TRBD2. This CDR3 has 18 amino acids. V trimming: 1 base; J trimming: 2 bases; junction bases outside the gene matches: 11. Germline V lookup: CDR1 SGHTA, CDR2 FQGTGA. CDR3: CASSLKGGGRVLTDTQYF. CDR3 DNA sequence: TGTGCCAGCAGCTTAAAAGGCGGGGGGCGGGTGCTCACAGATACGCAGTATTTT.

The chain has TRBV27 and TRBJ2-3; 15 bases are shared with TRBD2. The V gene end was trimmed by 8 bases and the J gene end by 2 bases; junction bases not matched to a gene: 8. The germline V gene encodes CDR1 MNHEY and CDR2 SMNVEV (reference sequence). This CDR3 spans 17 amino acids. The CDR3 nucleotides are TGTGCCAGCCGCCGGACTAGCGGGAGGGGAATCACAGATACGCAGTATTTT. Its protein is CASRRTSGRGITDTQYF.

This rearrangement joins TRBV19 to TRBJ1-2; D is undetermined. The CDR3 is 13 residues long. Germline CDR1 and CDR2: LNHDA and SQIVND (reference sequence). The ends were cut back, 10 bases at V and 6 bases at J, with 18 bases in the middle. In DNA, the CDR3 is TGTGCCACCCAACAGAACACAAGGAATGGCTACACCTTC. This gives the protein CATQQNTRNGYTF.

This chain links TRBV3-1 (or the pseudogene TRBV3-2) with TRBJ2-7, with a tentative D call TRBD2 (5 bases). Germline V CDR1 and CDR2: LGHDT, YNNKEL (reference sequence). V gave up 4 bases and J gave up 7 bases, with 20 bases separating them. The CDR3 has 15 amino acids. The CDR3 DNA follows: TGTGCCAGCAGCCCGATCCGCGTGTTTACGGGGGAGCAGTACTTC. Its translation is CASSPIRVFTGEQYF.